The sequence of this T cell receptor (beta chain) was determined in a study of blood T cell repertoires in COVID-19. Sequencing used immunoSEQ multiplex PCR; TCRdb keeps in-frame clones, though not all of them. Among around 450,000 clones listed, roughly nine tenths were seen once. Per the germline V gene, CDR1 is LNHNV and CDR2 is YYDKDF (reference sequence). CDR3 size: 16 residues. The V and J ends lost 0 bases and 0 bases, in that order; junction bases with no gene match: 2. The chain carries TRBV15 and TRBJ2-3; 8 nucleotides align to TRBD2. Source material: PBMCs or T cells enriched from blood (not recorded which). The sequence came from a young woman who had recovered from COVID-19. The DNA of the CDR3 is TGTGCCACCAGCAGAGAAGAGCGGGGGAGCACAGATACGCAGTATTTT. This translates into CATSREERGSTDTQYF.